The 11 T cell receptor beta chains given below trace back to one sample, sequenced in a study of shared clonotypes between healthy human individuals. The assay was immunoSEQ multiplex PCR, and TCRdb's table has in-frame clones only and misses some. This sample yields about a million clones, of which about 75% are seen a single time; approximately 1.5% belongs to the top ten. The sample was memory CD4+ T cells sorted from blood. Documented subset: CD45RA-negative fraction. The receptors come from a man aged 18 to 29 in good health.

The chain combines TRBV29-1 with TRBJ2-2; 9 bases match TRBD1. The V segment lost 3 bases and the J segment 2 bases; nucleotides outside the gene matches: 7. Per the germline V gene, CDR1 is SQVTM and CDR2 is ANQGSEA. The CDR3 spans 16 residues. The CDR3 nucleotides read TGCAGCGTTGATGGGGCGACAGGGGGTAACACCGGGGAGCTGTTTTTT. Translating it yields CSVDGATGGNTGELFF.

In regard to this clone: Other DNA sequences of this sample code for an identical CDR3. The chain combines TRBV5-4 with TRBJ1-5, with TRBD1 matching over 10 bases. The CDR3 contains 13 residues. Germline CDR1 SGHNT, CDR2 YYREEE (reference sequence). V was pared by 4 bases and J by 6 bases, with 1 base of the junction left unmatched. The DNA of the CDR3 is TGTGCCAGCAGCAGGGACAGGGGTCAGCCCCAGCATTTT. Translating it yields CASSRDRGQPQHF.

The rearrangement joins TRBV7-2 to TRBJ1-2, with no clear D. The length of the CDR3 is 13 residues. Germline V CDR1 and CDR2: SGHTA, FQGNSA. The ends were cut back, 1 base at V and 8 bases at J, with 11 bases in the middle. CDR3 sequence (DNA): TGTGCCAGCAGCTTAGTAGGCCTTACCGGCTACACCTTC. This encodes CASSLVGLTGYTF.

This clone came up a few times. The CDR3 here is CACAEGPGNTIYF. The CDR3 DNA is TGTGCCTGCGCGGAGGGACCTGGAAACACCATATATTTT. The V gene is TRBV30, the J gene TRBJ1-3; tentatively, D is TRBD1 (5 bases). This CDR3 region has 13 residues. Trimming cost V 6 bases and J 2 bases, with 11 bases left between them. CDR1 is GTSNPN, CDR2 SVGIG, per germline (reference sequence). Supplemented by reference TRBV30 and TRBJ1-3, the full variable domain reads SQTIHQWPATLVQPVGSPLSLECTVEGTSNPNLYWYRQAAGRGLQLLFYSVGIGQISSEVPQNLSASRPQDRQFILSSKKLLLSDSGFYLCACAEGPGNTIYFGEGSWLTVV.

The chain is built from TRBV6-6 and TRBJ2-5; D is perhaps TRBD1 (5 bases). The DNA end is more similar to TRBJ2-7, so the J call may be wrong. CDR3 size: 13 residues. Germline V gene data show CDR1 as MNHNY and CDR2 as SVGAGI (reference sequence). This chain's CDR3 is CASSYVGRHEQYF. CDR3 coding DNA: TGTGCCAGCAGTTACGTGGGGCGGCACGAGCAGTACTTC.

The chain links TRBV19 to TRBJ1-5; D gene unclear. V lost 5 bases and J 5 bases, leaving 10 bases between the germline ends. In germline, CDR1 is LNHDA, CDR2 SQIVND (reference sequence). This CDR3 has 13 residues. The CDR3 coding sequence is TGTGCCAGTAGTCCGAGACCTGATCAGCCCCAGCATTTT. It translates to CASSPRPDQPQHF.

For the CDR3, the DNA is TGCGCCAGCAGCCCCCGGGGCAGCTACGAGCAGTACTTC. It codes for CASSPRGSYEQYF. The chain has TRBV5-1 and TRBJ2-7; the D call may be TRBD1 or TRBD2 (5 bases each). CDR1 and CDR2 from the germline V gene are SGHRS and YFSETQ. This CDR3 region has 13 residues. With 4 bases removed from V and 3 bases from J, the gap between germline ends came to 11 bases. The complete variable domain, with remaining parts taken from reference TRBV5-1 and TRBJ2-7, reads KAGVTQTPRYLIKTRGQQVTLSCSPISGHRSVSWYQQTPGQGLQFLFEYFSETQRNKGNFPGRFSGRQFSNSRSEMNVSTLELGDSALYLCASSPRGSYEQYFGPGTRLTVT.

This clone has only one observation. V gene TRBV5-1 combines with J gene TRBJ2-2; D not resolved. Germline V CDR1 and CDR2: SGHRS, YFSETQ. V was pared by 4 bases and J by 3 bases, with 13 bases between. This CDR3 is 15 amino acids long. CDR3 sequence (DNA): TGCGCCAGCAGCGGCCTGAGGAAGGACACCGGGGAGCTGTTTTTT. It is translated as CASSGLRKDTGELFF.

This chain connects TRBV19 to TRBJ1-5, with D perhaps matching TRBD1 (5 bases). Germline values: CDR1 LNHDA, CDR2 SQIVND (reference sequence). V lost 6 bases and J lost 4, with 10 bases in between. The CDR3 is 13 residues long. The CDR3 DNA sequence: TGTGCCAGTAGCCCGACAGCTAATCAGCCCCAGCATTTT. Translated, it gives CASSPTANQPQHF.

This clone was found a few times. This rearrangement joins TRBV29-1 to TRBJ1-2, with D unresolved. V lost 7 bases and J lost 4, with 22 bases in between. This CDR3 has 15 residues. Germline-derived CDR1 and CDR2 are SQVTM and ANQGSEA. The CDR3 coding sequence is TGCAGCGCGTTTGGGTTGACGGGGAATACCTATGGCTACACCTTC. Protein: CSAFGLTGNTYGYTF. Variable domain in full (rest from reference TRBV29-1 and TRBJ1-2): SAVISQKPSRDICQRGTSLTIQCQVDSQVTMMFWYRQQPGQSLTLIATANQGSEATYESGFVIDKFPISRPNLTFSTLTVSNMSPEDSSIYLCSAFGLTGNTYGYTFGSGTRLTVV.

CDR3 in DNA: TGTGCCAGCAGCCTGGGGGGTGTGGCCTACGAGCAGTACTTC. Amino acid sequence: CASSLGGVAYEQYF. The chain employs TRBV5-8 and TRBJ2-7; D is possibly TRBD2 (6 bases). Germline CDR1 SGHTS, CDR2 YDEGEE. V lost 4 bases and J 2 bases, leaving 13 bases between the germline ends. The CDR3 extends over 14 amino acids.